The subject of this entry is one TCR beta chain. The data originate from a study of T cell repertoires in ileal Crohn's disease. The assay was immunoSEQ multiplex PCR, and TCRdb's table has in-frame clones only and misses some. The data show roughly 13,000 clones, 70% to 90% seen once. The time point here: neoterminal ileum biopsy at postoperative endoscopy, about 6 months after surgery. The CDR3 totals 16 residues. V lost 4 bases and J lost 0, with 11 bases in between. Per the germline V gene, CDR1 is SGDLS and CDR2 is YYNGEE. Material for sequencing was ileal tissue. The chain recombines TRBV9 with TRBJ1-6, with D unclear. The sequence was collected from an adult with Crohn's disease. CDR3 bases: TGTGCCAGCAGCTTCGGGTCTAGCTCCTATAATTCACCCCTCCACTTT. It translates to CASSFGSSSYNSPLHF.